The sequence of this T cell receptor beta chain was determined in a study of blood T cell repertoires in COVID-19. Study as a whole: Both acute and convalescent COVID-19 samples were obtained from the United States, Italy and Spain.

The table came from immunoSEQ multiplex PCR; TCRdb's copy has only in-frame clones and leaves some out. Of fewer than 200,000 clones in the sample, around four fifths were seen once. This CDR3 spans 18 amino acids. V was shortened by 1 base and J by 1 base, with 14 bases between the two germline ends. The germline V gene encodes CDR1 SGHTA and CDR2 FQGNSA. Sequencing was carried out using PBMCs or T cells enriched from blood (not recorded which). The chain uses TRBV7-2 and TRBJ2-6; tentative D call: TRBD2 (6 bases). The sequence was obtained from a woman between 45 and 60 years old who had recovered from COVID-19. CDR3 sequence: CASSLEGGGLSGANVLTF. In DNA form, the CDR3 reads TGTGCCAGCAGCTTAGAAGGAGGAGGGTTATCTGGGGCCAACGTCCTGACTTTC. Complete variable domain (other parts from reference TRBV7-2 and TRBJ2-6): GAGVSQSPSNKVTEKGKDVELRCDPISGHTALYWYRQSLGQGLEFLIYFQGNSAPDKSGLPSDRFSAERTGGSVSTLTIQRTQQEDSAVYLCASSLEGGGLSGANVLTFGAGSRLTVL.